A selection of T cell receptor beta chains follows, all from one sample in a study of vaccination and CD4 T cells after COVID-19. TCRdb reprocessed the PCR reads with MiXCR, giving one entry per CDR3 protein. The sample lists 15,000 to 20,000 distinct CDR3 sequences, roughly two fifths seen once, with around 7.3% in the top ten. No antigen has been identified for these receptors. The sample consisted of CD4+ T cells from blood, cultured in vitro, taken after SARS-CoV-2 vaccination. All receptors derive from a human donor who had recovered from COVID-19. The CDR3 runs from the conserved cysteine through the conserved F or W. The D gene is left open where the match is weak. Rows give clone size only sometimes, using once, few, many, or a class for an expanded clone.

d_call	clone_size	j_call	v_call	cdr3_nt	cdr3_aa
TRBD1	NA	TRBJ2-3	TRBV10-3	TGTGCCATCAGTGCAATCGACAGGGGGGGTACAGATACGCAGTATTTT	CAISAIDRGGTDTQYF
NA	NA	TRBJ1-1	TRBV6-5	TGTGCCAGCAGTTACTATGGTGAAGCTTTCTTT	CASSYYGEAFF
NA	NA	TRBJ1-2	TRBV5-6	TGTGCCAGCAGCTTGGTTGCTGTAACTAACTATGGCTACACCTTC	CASSLVAVTNYGYTF
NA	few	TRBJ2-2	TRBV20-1	TGCAGCGCGCGGGTGGGTAACACCGGGGAGCTGTTTTTT	CSARVGNTGELFF
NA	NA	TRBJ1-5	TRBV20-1	TGCAGTGCTAGAGATCTAAAACGGGTTAATCAGCCCCAGCATTTT	CSARDLKRVNQPQHF
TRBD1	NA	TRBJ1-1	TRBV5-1	TGCGCCAGCAGCTTGGGGGACAGAATCAACACTGAAGCTTTCTTT	CASSLGDRINTEAFF
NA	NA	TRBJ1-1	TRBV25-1	TGTGCCAGCAGAGGTCAAGGGAACACTGAAGCTTTCTTT	CASRGQGNTEAFF
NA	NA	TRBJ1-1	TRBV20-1	TGCAGTGCTAGACAGGGAAACACTGAAGCTTTCTTT	CSARQGNTEAFF
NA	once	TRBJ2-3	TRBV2	TGTGCCAGCAGGGTTGACGTAGGGGGCACAGATACGCAGTATTTT	CASRVDVGGTDTQYF
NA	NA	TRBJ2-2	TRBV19	TGTGCCAGTAGTATCGCGTCGGCAGGGGGGAAGAAGGGGGAGCTGTTTTTT	CASSIASAGGKKGELFF
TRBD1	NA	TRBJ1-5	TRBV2	TGTGCCAGCAGGACAGGGGGTTATTCTCAGCCCCAGCATTTT	CASRTGGYSQPQHF
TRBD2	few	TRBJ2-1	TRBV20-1	TGCAGTGCTAGCCTAGCGGTCAACAATGAGCAGTTCTTC	CSASLAVNNEQFF
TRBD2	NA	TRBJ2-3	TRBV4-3	TGCGCCAGCAGCCTAGGGACTAGCGGGGGGGCCCCGAGTACGCAGTATTTT	CASSLGTSGGAPSTQYF
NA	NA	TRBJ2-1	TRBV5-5	TGTGCCAGCAGCCCTGGTCCGGGAAGGTTGGCAAATGAGCAGTTCTTC	CASSPGPGRLANEQFF
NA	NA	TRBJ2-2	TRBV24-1	TGTGCCACCAGTGGTACGAGTGGCACCGGGGAGCTGTTTTTT	CATSGTSGTGELFF
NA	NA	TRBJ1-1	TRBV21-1	TGTGCCAGCAGCGGGACACCAAACACTGAAGCTTTCTTT	CASSGTPNTEAFF